A single sample gave rise to the 21 T cell receptor beta chains below, sequenced in a study of blood T cells in healthy people across ages. Through a sample-barcoded 5' primer and a J-beta primer mix, a second PCR was run for roughly 7 to 12 cycles. TCRdb passed the 5' RACE reads through MiXCR, listing each CDR3 protein once. The repertoire holds 850,000 to 1,000,000 distinct CDR3 sequences, approximately 50% seen once, with about 21% in the top ten. The specimen was blood. All receptors derive from a woman in her sixties or seventies in good health.

The genes are TRBV2 and TRBJ2-7, with a possible D match to TRBD1 (6 bases). Trimming took 6 bases from V and 1 from J, leaving 13 bases between them. The CDR3 spans 14 residues. Germline V gives CDR1 SNHLY, CDR2 FYNNEI. The CDR3 DNA reads TGTGCCAGCAGAGACGTGGACAGATCCTACGAGCAGTACTTC. Protein sequence: CASRDVDRSYEQYF.

This chain links TRBV5-1 with TRBJ2-1; 12 bases align to TRBD2. The germline gives CDR1 SGHRS, CDR2 YFSETQ. The junction had 6 bases not matched to a gene; V was cut back by 4 bases and J by 7 bases. The CDR3 runs to 15 residues. The CDR3 loop is CASSPTSGRINEQFF. DNA for the CDR3: TGCGCCAGCAGCCCCACTAGCGGGAGGATAAATGAGCAGTTCTTC.

Concerning this clonotype: Mismatch with germline at one junction end may stem from a read error. The chain links TRBV14 to TRBJ2-3; D is undetermined. Per germline, CDR1 SGHDN and CDR2 FVKESK. CDR3 length: 14 residues. As DNA, the CDR3 is TGTGCCAGCAGTCTCACGAGGCCCACAGATACGCGGTATTTT. Translated, it gives CASSLTRPTDTRYF.

The V gene is TRBV27, the J gene TRBJ2-1; 7 bases agree with TRBD2. The CDR3 is 15 residues long. Germline-derived CDR1 and CDR2 are MNHEY and SMNVEV (reference sequence). The ends lost 5 bases at V and 7 bases at J; junction bases unmatched: 11. The CDR3 here is CASSPTGGRGNEQFF. The CDR3, as DNA: TGTGCCAGCAGTCCCACGGGCGGGAGAGGGAATGAGCAGTTCTTC.

The chain has TRBV12-3 or TRBV12-4 and TRBJ2-4, with 7 bases fitting TRBD2. V shed 5 bases and J 1 base; nucleotides not matched to a gene: 11. The CDR3 extends over 17 amino acids. Here the CDR3 DNA reads TGTGCCAGCAGTCTGTCCCTGGGAGGGATCGCCAAAAACATTCAGTACTTC. Encoded protein: CASSLSLGGIAKNIQYF.

The rearrangement links TRBV20-1 to TRBJ2-1; tentatively, D is TRBD2 (6 bases). Trimming left V 2 bases short and J 5 bases short, with 13 bases between. Germline V gene data show CDR1 as DFQATT and CDR2 as SNEGSKA (reference sequence). The CDR3 sequence is 14 residues long. CDR3 nucleotide sequence: TGCAGTGCTAGATTCCCGGGGAGGAACAATGAGCAGTTCTTC. This encodes CSARFPGRNNEQFF.

This clonotype was observed a handful of times. This rearrangement joins TRBV20-1 to TRBJ2-4; 7 bases are shared with TRBD2. The J call may be in error: the DNA end matches TRBJ2-7 better. CDR3 size: 15 residues. Germline CDR1 is DFQATT and CDR2 is SNEGSKA (reference sequence). As DNA, the CDR3 is TGCAGTGCTAGAGACCTCGAGCGGGATTTTGGCGAGCAGTACTTC. Translation: CSARDLERDFGEQYF.

This chain uses TRBV4-1 with TRBJ1-5; D remains unclear. The CDR3 sequence is 17 residues long. V lost 0 bases and J 0 bases, leaving 12 bases between the germline ends. Germline assignment: CDR1 MGHRA and CDR2 YSYEKL. The CDR3 sequence is CASSQDFTDYSNQPQHF. CDR3 DNA: TGCGCCAGCAGCCAAGATTTCACGGACTATAGCAATCAGCCCCAGCATTTT.

This chain joins TRBV12-3 or TRBV12-4 and TRBJ1-2; 8 nucleotides line up with TRBD1. The trim removed 5 bases at V and 7 bases at J, leaving 9 bases unmatched. The CDR3 extends over 14 amino acids. The CDR3 sequence: CASSPSGRGRGYTF. In nucleotides, the CDR3 is TGTGCCAGCAGTCCTTCTGGCAGGGGGCGTGGCTACACCTTC.

This chain uses TRBV21-1 with TRBJ2-5; the tabulated D call, TRBD1, remains unverified against the DNA. TRBV21-1 is annotated as a pseudogene. The CDR3 is made up of 17 amino acids. CDR3: CASSKATGSISLETQYF. The CDR3 DNA is TGTGCCAGCAGCAAAGCAACGGGATCAATAAGTTTGGAGACCCAGTACTTC.

For this clonotype: A read error may be the cause here, since a much bigger clone is one base away. The genes are TRBV27 and TRBJ1-1; D not resolved. Germline values: CDR1 MNHEY, CDR2 SMNVEV (reference sequence). The CDR3 runs to 14 residues. V lost 2 bases and J lost 4, with 11 bases in between. For the CDR3, the DNA is TGTGCCAGCAGTTTAAGTCTGGGTTCCACTGAAGCTTTCTTT. Its translation: CASSLSLGSTEAFF.

The chain combines TRBV5-8 with TRBJ2-3; TRBD2 agrees at 7 bases. The CDR3 has 15 residues. Looked up from germline, CDR1 is SGHTS and CDR2 is YDEGEE. V gave up 5 bases and J gave up 10 bases; unmatched junction bases: 16. CDR3 in DNA: TGTGCCAGCAGTTTCGGGCCTAGCGGAGTTCGTGCGCAGTATTTT. Translation: CASSFGPSGVRAQYF.

In its sample, this clonotype was seen a few times. V is TRBV3-1 and J is TRBJ2-1; D gene ambiguous. CDR3 length: 15 amino acids. Germline CDR1 LGHDT, CDR2 YNNKEL (reference sequence). With 0 bases removed from V and 11 bases from J, the gap between germline ends came to 17 bases. The CDR3 spells CASSQDPSRMGKQFF. The CDR3 DNA sequence: TGTGCCAGCAGCCAAGATCCTAGTCGAATGGGGAAGCAGTTCTTC.

Turning to this clonotype: Compared with germline, one end of the junction differs, possibly owing to a read error. CDR3 sequence: CANSSTTSGIETQYF. The CDR3 DNA is TGTGCCAACAGCAGCACGACTAGCGGGATTGAGACCCAGTACTTC. This chain connects TRBV11-2 to TRBJ2-7; 11 bases fit TRBD2. The closer fit of TRBJ2-5 to the DNA end suggests the J call may be wrong. The CDR3 is 15 amino acids. Germline V gene sequence: CDR1 SGHAT, CDR2 FQNNGV.

The V call is TRBV25-1, the J call TRBJ1-2; perhaps TRBD1 as D (5 bases). Trimming took off 7 bases at V and 8 bases at J, with 14 bases between the two ends. The length of the CDR3 is 12 residues. CDR1 and CDR2 (germline): MGHDK, SYGVNS. For the CDR3, the DNA is TGTGCCAGCAAACGGGGGGGAGGGGGCTACACCTTC. It encodes CASKRGGGGYTF.

The V call is TRBV4-2, the J call TRBJ2-2; no firm D call. The length of the CDR3 is 14 residues. Germline V gene data show CDR1 as LGHNA and CDR2 as YNFKEQ. V was shortened by 0 bases and J by 6 bases, with 8 bases between the two germline ends. The CDR3 sequence: CASSQDDIAGELFF. For the CDR3, the DNA is TGTGCCAGCAGCCAAGATGATATAGCCGGGGAGCTGTTTTTT.

The V and J genes are TRBV20-1 and TRBJ1-2; D gene unclear. The germline V gene encodes CDR1 DFQATT and CDR2 SNEGSKA (reference sequence). The V end lost 2 bases, the J end lost 0 bases, and 7 bases lay between the germline ends. CDR3 length equals 13 residues. CDR3: CSARSAANYGYTF. In DNA form, the CDR3 reads TGCAGTGCTAGATCGGCAGCTAACTATGGCTACACCTTC.

The chain uses TRBV4-1 and TRBJ2-1; tentatively, D is TRBD2 (6 bases). The CDR3 totals 20 residues. CDR1 MGHRA and CDR2 YSYEKL come from the germline V gene. V shed 0 bases and J shed 1 base, with 22 bases lying between them. The CDR3 nucleotides read TGCGCCAGCAGCCAAGAATTCTTCCGGGGAGTAGCGGTTTCCTACAATGAGCAGTTCTTC. Its protein product is CASSQEFFRGVAVSYNEQFF.

J is TRBJ2-4 and V is TRBV7-2; TRBD2 might be the D (6 bases). The length of the CDR3 is 14 residues. CDR1 is SGHTA and CDR2 is FQGNSA in the germline V gene. Deletions cut 1 base from V and 13 bases from J, with 17 bases between. As DNA, the CDR3 is TGTGCCAGCAGCTTAGTGCACCGTTGGGGGGAGCAGTACTTC. Protein: CASSLVHRWGEQYF.

About this clonotype itself: One junction end disagrees with the germline gene, perhaps due to a read error. This chain connects TRBV28 to TRBJ1-4, with 8 bases identical to TRBD1. Germline values: CDR1 MDHEN, CDR2 SYDVKM. The CDR3 spans 15 residues. The chain's CDR3 is CASMGQDATNEKLFF. CDR3 bases: TGTGCCAGCATGGGACAGGATGCAACTAATGAGAAACTGTTTTTT.

V is TRBV2 and J is TRBJ2-1; the match to TRBD2 covers 9 bases. The V gene end was trimmed by 0 bases and the J gene end by 14 bases; junction bases not matched to a gene: 5. This CDR3 comprises 13 residues. Germline V lookup: CDR1 SNHLY, CDR2 FYNNEI. CDR3 nucleotides: TGTGCCAGCAGTGAAGCGTATAGCGGGAGTGAGTTCTTC. Amino acid sequence: CASSEAYSGSEFF.